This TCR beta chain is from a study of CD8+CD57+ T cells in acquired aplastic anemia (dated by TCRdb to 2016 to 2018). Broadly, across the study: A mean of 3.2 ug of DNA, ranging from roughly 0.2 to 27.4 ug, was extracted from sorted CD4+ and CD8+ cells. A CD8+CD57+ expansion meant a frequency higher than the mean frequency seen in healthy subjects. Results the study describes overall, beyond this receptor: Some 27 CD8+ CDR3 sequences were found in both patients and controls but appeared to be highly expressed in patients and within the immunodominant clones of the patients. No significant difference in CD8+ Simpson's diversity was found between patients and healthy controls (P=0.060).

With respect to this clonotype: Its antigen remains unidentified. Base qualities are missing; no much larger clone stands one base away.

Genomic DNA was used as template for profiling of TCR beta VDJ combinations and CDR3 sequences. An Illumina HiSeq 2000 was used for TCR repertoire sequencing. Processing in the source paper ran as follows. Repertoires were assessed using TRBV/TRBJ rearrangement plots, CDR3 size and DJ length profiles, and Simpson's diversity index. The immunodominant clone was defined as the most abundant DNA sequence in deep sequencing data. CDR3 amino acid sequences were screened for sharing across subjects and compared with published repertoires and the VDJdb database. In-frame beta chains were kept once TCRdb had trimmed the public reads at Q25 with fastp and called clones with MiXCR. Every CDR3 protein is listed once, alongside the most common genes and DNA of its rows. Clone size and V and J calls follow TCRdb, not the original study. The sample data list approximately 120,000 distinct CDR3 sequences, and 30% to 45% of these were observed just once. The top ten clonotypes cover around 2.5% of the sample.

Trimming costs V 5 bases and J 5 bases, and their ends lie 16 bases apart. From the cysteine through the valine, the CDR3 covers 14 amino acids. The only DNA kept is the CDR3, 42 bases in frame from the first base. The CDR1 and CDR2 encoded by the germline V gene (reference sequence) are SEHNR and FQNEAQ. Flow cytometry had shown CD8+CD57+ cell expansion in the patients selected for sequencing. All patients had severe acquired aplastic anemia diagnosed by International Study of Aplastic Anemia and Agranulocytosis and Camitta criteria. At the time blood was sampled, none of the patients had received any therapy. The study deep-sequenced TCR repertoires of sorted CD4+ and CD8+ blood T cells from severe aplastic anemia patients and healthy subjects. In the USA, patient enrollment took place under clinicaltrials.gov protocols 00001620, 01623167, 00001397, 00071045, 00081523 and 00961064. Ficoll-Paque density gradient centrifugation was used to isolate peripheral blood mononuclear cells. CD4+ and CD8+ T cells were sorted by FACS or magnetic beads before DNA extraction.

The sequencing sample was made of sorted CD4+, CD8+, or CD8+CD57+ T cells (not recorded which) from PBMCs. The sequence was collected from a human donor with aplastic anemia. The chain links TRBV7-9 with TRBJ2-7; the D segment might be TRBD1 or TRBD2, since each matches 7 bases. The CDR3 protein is CASSPQGGLHEQYV. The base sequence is TGTGCCAGCAGCCCGCAGGGGGGGCTCCACGAGCAGTACGTC.